These T cell receptor beta chains were read from a single sample in a study of blood T cell repertoires in COVID-19. Sequencing used immunoSEQ multiplex PCR; TCRdb keeps in-frame clones, though not all of them. Here the sample spans about 130,000 clones, approximately 88% being singletons. The specimen sequenced was peripheral blood. The receptors shown here come from a man aged 50 or older with acute or convalescent COVID-19. CDR3s include the opening cysteine and the closing phenylalanine or tryptophan. The D gene is left open where the match is weak. Clone size is shown for a subset of rows, as once, few, many or a class of expanded clone.

clone_size: once
j_call: TRBJ1-5
v_call: TRBV28
d_call: TRBD1
cdr3_nt: TGTGCCAGCAGTTCACCGGGACAGGGTTATCAGCCCCAGCATTTT
cdr3_aa: CASSSPGQGYQPQHF

clone_size: -
j_call: TRBJ1-5
v_call: TRBV2
d_call: -
cdr3_nt: TGTGCCAGCAGTGGAGATAGCAATCAGCCCCAGCATTTT
cdr3_aa: CASSGDSNQPQHF

clone_size: -
j_call: TRBJ1-6
v_call: TRBV27
d_call: TRBD1
cdr3_nt: TGTGCCAGCAGTTCGATGGTGGACAGGGGTTTGTCACCCCTCCACTTT
cdr3_aa: CASSSMVDRGLSPLHF

clone_size: -
j_call: TRBJ1-1
v_call: TRBV27
d_call: -
cdr3_nt: TGTGCCAGCAGTTTGGGCCCTGACACTGAAGCTTTCTTT
cdr3_aa: CASSLGPDTEAFF

clone_size: -
j_call: TRBJ1-5
v_call: TRBV27
d_call: TRBD1
cdr3_nt: TGTGCCAGCAGTCTAAAGGGGGCAGTAAATCAGCCCCAGCATTTT
cdr3_aa: CASSLKGAVNQPQHF

clone_size: -
j_call: TRBJ2-1
v_call: TRBV13
d_call: TRBD2
cdr3_nt: TGTGCCAGCAGCCGACTAGCGGGCACCGATGAGCAGTTCTTC
cdr3_aa: CASSRLAGTDEQFF

clone_size: -
j_call: TRBJ2-5
v_call: TRBV11-2
d_call: TRBD1
cdr3_nt: TGTGCCAGCAGCTACGGACAGGGGGCCCAAGAGACCCAGTACTTC
cdr3_aa: CASSYGQGAQETQYF

clone_size: once
j_call: TRBJ1-1
v_call: TRBV2
d_call: TRBD1
cdr3_nt: TGTGCCAGCAGTGAGATCGTGGTCGGGACAGCTAACACTGAAGCTTTCTTT
cdr3_aa: CASSEIVVGTANTEAFF

clone_size: -
j_call: TRBJ2-4
v_call: TRBV19
d_call: -
cdr3_nt: TGTGCCAGTCAGAGGCAGGGGTTGAGCATTCAGTACTTC
cdr3_aa: CASQRQGLSIQYF

clone_size: -
j_call: TRBJ1-4
v_call: TRBV28
d_call: -
cdr3_nt: TGTGCCAGCACAAAGCCCATGGGCAGAAGGTGGGAAAAACTGTTTTTT
cdr3_aa: CASTKPMGRRWEKLFF

clone_size: -
j_call: TRBJ1-6
v_call: TRBV12-3/TRBV12-4
d_call: -
cdr3_nt: TGTGCCAGCAGTTTAGGTAATAATTCACCCCTCCACTTT
cdr3_aa: CASSLGNNSPLHF

clone_size: -
j_call: TRBJ2-2
v_call: TRBV6-5
d_call: -
cdr3_nt: TGTGCCAGCAGCCTTCGACAGCGGAACACCGGGGAGCTGTTTTTT
cdr3_aa: CASSLRQRNTGELFF

clone_size: -
j_call: TRBJ2-5
v_call: TRBV12-3/TRBV12-4
d_call: -
cdr3_nt: TGTGCCAGCAGCATTAACAGGAGAGAGACCCAGTACTTC
cdr3_aa: CASSINRRETQYF

clone_size: -
j_call: TRBJ1-3
v_call: TRBV5-1
d_call: -
cdr3_nt: TGCGCCAGCAGCCCCGAGGGAAACACCATATATTTT
cdr3_aa: CASSPEGNTIYF

clone_size: -
j_call: TRBJ1-1
v_call: TRBV19
d_call: -
cdr3_nt: TGTGCCAGTAGTTTGAGCAGGGGGAACACTGAAGCTTTCTTT
cdr3_aa: CASSLSRGNTEAFF

clone_size: -
j_call: TRBJ2-7
v_call: TRBV5-4
d_call: -
cdr3_nt: TGTGCCAGCAGCTTGGTTTCCGGTTACGAGCAGTACTTC
cdr3_aa: CASSLVSGYEQYF

clone_size: -
j_call: TRBJ1-1
v_call: TRBV7-8
d_call: -
cdr3_nt: TGTGCCAGCAGCTTAGGTAGCGGGACTGAAGCTTTCTTT
cdr3_aa: CASSLGSGTEAFF

clone_size: -
j_call: TRBJ1-5
v_call: TRBV14
d_call: -
cdr3_nt: TGTGCCAGCAGCCAAGGGGAGGGGCAGCCCCAGCATTTT
cdr3_aa: CASSQGEGQPQHF

clone_size: -
j_call: TRBJ2-7
v_call: TRBV11-2
d_call: -
cdr3_nt: TGTGCCAGCAGCTTAGATCGGCGGGGCGAGTACTTC
cdr3_aa: CASSLDRRGEYF

clone_size: -
j_call: TRBJ2-7
v_call: TRBV29-1
d_call: TRBD2
cdr3_nt: TGCAGCGCCCTTACTAGCGGGAGGATCTACGAGCAGTACTTC
cdr3_aa: CSALTSGRIYEQYF

clone_size: -
j_call: TRBJ1-2
v_call: TRBV5-4
d_call: TRBD1
cdr3_nt: TGTGCCAGCAGCCGCATGCTTCAGGGGGACTATGGCTACACCTTC
cdr3_aa: CASSRMLQGDYGYTF

clone_size: -
j_call: TRBJ2-7
v_call: TRBV11-2
d_call: -
cdr3_nt: TGTGCCAGCAGCGGAACTCAGGGCTTAAACGAGCAGTACTTC
cdr3_aa: CASSGTQGLNEQYF

clone_size: -
j_call: TRBJ1-1
v_call: TRBV11-3
d_call: TRBD1
cdr3_nt: TGTGCCAGCAGCCCAGGGGGGACTGAAGCTTTCTTT
cdr3_aa: CASSPGGTEAFF

clone_size: -
j_call: TRBJ1-1
v_call: TRBV3-1/TRBV3-2
d_call: -
cdr3_nt: TGTGCCAGCAGCCCAGAGGGAACAGGGATGAACACTGAAGCTTTCTTT
cdr3_aa: CASSPEGTGMNTEAFF

clone_size: -
j_call: TRBJ1-2
v_call: TRBV5-1
d_call: TRBD1
cdr3_nt: TGCGCCAGCAGCTTACAGGGGGGTAAGGATGGCTACACCTTC
cdr3_aa: CASSLQGGKDGYTF

clone_size: -
j_call: TRBJ2-1
v_call: TRBV15
d_call: -
cdr3_nt: TGTACCACGGCTCGGAGCTCCTACAATGAGCAGTTCTTC
cdr3_aa: CTTARSSYNEQFF

clone_size: -
j_call: TRBJ1-1
v_call: TRBV7-9
d_call: -
cdr3_nt: TGTGCCAGCAGCCCTAGAGGGGGGGCCGACTCCGAAGCTTTCTTT
cdr3_aa: CASSPRGGADSEAFF

clone_size: once
j_call: TRBJ1-2
v_call: TRBV12-5
d_call: -
cdr3_nt: TGTGCTATGCCGCAGGGAAGGAAGTTATGTGGCTACACCTTC
cdr3_aa: CAMPQGRKLCGYTF

clone_size: -
j_call: TRBJ1-1
v_call: TRBV2
d_call: TRBD1
cdr3_nt: TGTGCCAGCAGTGAAAGGAGAGGACAGGGGAGTTTCTCTGAAGCTTTCTTT
cdr3_aa: CASSERRGQGSFSEAFF

clone_size: -
j_call: TRBJ1-1
v_call: TRBV27
d_call: -
cdr3_nt: TGTGCCAGCAGTTTATTCATGAACACTGAAGCTTTCTTT
cdr3_aa: CASSLFMNTEAFF

clone_size: -
j_call: TRBJ1-3
v_call: TRBV3-1/TRBV3-2
d_call: -
cdr3_nt: TGTGCCAGCAGCCAGGGGCAGATTGGAAACACCATATATTTT
cdr3_aa: CASSQGQIGNTIYF

clone_size: -
j_call: TRBJ1-2
v_call: TRBV2
d_call: -
cdr3_nt: TGTGCCAGCAGTGTTAATGGCTACACCTTC
cdr3_aa: CASSVNGYTF